This T cell receptor (beta chain) appears in the sequencing data of a study of CD8 T cells in ankylosing spondylitis. A quantitative 5'-RACE method, one with molecular barcodes, was used to make TCR beta libraries. From the 5' RACE reads, TCRdb called clonotypes with MiXCR, one entry per CDR3 protein. This sample has under 550,000 distinct CDR3 sequences; 25% to 30% occur once, and the top ten carry 0.89%. Details on this clonotype: Antigen: not known.

Germline V CDR1 and CDR2: SEHNR, FQNEAQ (reference sequence). CDR3 length: 15 amino acids. Trimming pared 1 base from V and 0 bases from J, leaving 9 bases between. Whole-study results and caveats: Those disease-linked clones were CD8+; they were also relatively rare in peripheral blood. Reportedly, matched ankylosing spondylitis synovial fluid was significantly enriched for disease-linked clones. A motif in TCR beta, a set of eight highly homologous variants, appeared characteristic of ankylosing spondylitis blood. Certain motif variants had earlier appeared in reactive arthritis synovial fluid and blood.

The sequenced sample consisted of blood, either unsorted or a sorted T cell fraction (not recorded which). The source of this sequence is a male donor with ankylosing spondylitis. V and J are TRBV7-9 and TRBJ1-1; D is undetermined. DNA for the CDR3: TGTGCCAGCAGCTTAGACAGTTGGATGAACACTGAAGCTTTCTTT. As protein: CASSLDSWMNTEAFF. The full variable domain, in which reference TRBV7-9 and TRBJ1-1 provide the parts outside the CDR3, is DTGVSQNPRHKITKRGQNVTFRCDPISEHNRLYWYRQTLGQGPEFLTYFQNEAQLEKSRLLSDRFSAERPKGSFSTLEIQRTEQGDSAMYLCASSLDSWMNTEAFFGQGTRLTVV.